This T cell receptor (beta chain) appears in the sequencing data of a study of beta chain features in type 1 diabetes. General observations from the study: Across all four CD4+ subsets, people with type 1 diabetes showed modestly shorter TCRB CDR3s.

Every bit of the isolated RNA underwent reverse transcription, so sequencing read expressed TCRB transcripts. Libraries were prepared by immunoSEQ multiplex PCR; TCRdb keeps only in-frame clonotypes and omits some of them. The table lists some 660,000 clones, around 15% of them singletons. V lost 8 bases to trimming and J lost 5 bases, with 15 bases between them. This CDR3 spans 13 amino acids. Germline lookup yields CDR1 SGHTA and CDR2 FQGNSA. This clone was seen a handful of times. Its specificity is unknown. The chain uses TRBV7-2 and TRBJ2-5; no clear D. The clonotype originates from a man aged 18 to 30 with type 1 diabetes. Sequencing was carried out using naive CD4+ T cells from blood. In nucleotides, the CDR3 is TGTGCCAGCGGGCGTATTTTGGAGGAGACCCAGTACTTC. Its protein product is CASGRILEETQYF.